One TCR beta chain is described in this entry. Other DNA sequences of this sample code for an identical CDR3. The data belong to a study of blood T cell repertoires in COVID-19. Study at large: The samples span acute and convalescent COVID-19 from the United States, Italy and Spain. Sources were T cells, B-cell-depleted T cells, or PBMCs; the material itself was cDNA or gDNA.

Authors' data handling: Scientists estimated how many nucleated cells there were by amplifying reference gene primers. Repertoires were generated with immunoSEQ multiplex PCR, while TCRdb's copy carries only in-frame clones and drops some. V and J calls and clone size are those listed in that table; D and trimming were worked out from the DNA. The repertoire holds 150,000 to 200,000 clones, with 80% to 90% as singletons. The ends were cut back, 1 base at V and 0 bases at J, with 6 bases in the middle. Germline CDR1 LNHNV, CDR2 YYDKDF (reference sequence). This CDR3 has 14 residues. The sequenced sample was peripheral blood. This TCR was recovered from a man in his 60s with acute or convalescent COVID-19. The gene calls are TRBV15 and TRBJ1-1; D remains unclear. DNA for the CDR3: TGTGCCACCAGCAGAGGAGGGCTGAACACTGAAGCTTTCTTT. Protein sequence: CATSRGGLNTEAFF.